This entry features one T cell receptor (beta chain) sequence. The entry originates in a study of blood T cell repertoires in COVID-19. Across the whole study: Whether acute or convalescent, the COVID-19 samples came from the United States, Italy and Spain. PBMCs, B-cell-depleted T cells, or T cells provided the cDNA or gDNA that made up the material.

Germline V CDR1 and CDR2: LNHDA, SQIVND (reference sequence). Trimming cost V 10 bases and J 1 base, with 17 bases left between them. The CDR3 runs 15 residues. Seattle's enrolled individuals joined amid active infection and were then monitored longitudinally. Per the study methods: Estimates of nucleated cell counts were drawn from the amplification of reference gene primers. Clones were read by immunoSEQ multiplex PCR, and TCRdb kept only the in-frame ones, dropping some. That table supplies the V and J calls and clone size; D and trimming were determined from the DNA. The sample yields under 450,000 clones, 80% to 90% seen once.

Input material: peripheral blood. The V and J genes are TRBV19 and TRBJ2-1; TRBD2 is a possible D gene (5 bases). The sequence was collected from a woman aged 55-75 years with COVID-19, enrolled during active disease. The CDR3 sequence: CATTPTSGSYNEQFF. The CDR3, as DNA: TGTGCCACCACCCCTACGAGCGGATCCTACAATGAGCAGTTCTTC.